This T cell receptor (beta chain) was found in a study of blood T cells in healthy people across ages. Broader study findings: A strong correlation between TCR beta diversity and naive T cell percentage was seen. PBMCs left unsorted prevented a conclusive naive versus antigen-experienced comparison.

This clonotype was seen more than once but under ten times. What it binds is not known. Through a sample-barcoded 5' primer and a J-beta primer mix, a second PCR was run for roughly 7 to 12 cycles. MiXCR was run by TCRdb on the 5' RACE reads, yielding one entry per CDR3 protein. The sample has about 930,000 distinct CDR3 sequences; about 29% are singletons. Trimming removed 1 base from V and 5 bases from J, with 12 bases in between. This CDR3 spans 14 amino acids. These sequences were also reported in another study, on T cells of mothers and their children. In that study: Evidence of persistent microchimeric T cell clones was absent.

This receptor was obtained from a woman aged 40 to 50 in good health. The sequenced sample consisted of blood. The chain couples TRBV12-3 or TRBV12-4 to TRBJ2-7; D is undetermined. The CDR3 DNA follows: TGTGCCAGCAGTTTAGTCCGGATCAATAACGAGCAGTACTTC. It yields the protein CASSLVRINNEQYF.